Below, 21 T cell receptor beta chains from the same sample are listed, as sequenced in a study of T-cell reconstitution after alpha-beta-depleted transplantation in children. Unique molecular identifiers were incorporated during preparation of the TCRbeta library. TCRdb re-called the PCR reads through MiXCR, storing one row per CDR3 protein. The data contain around 300,000 distinct CDR3 sequences, about 9.5% of them seen just once; the ten biggest clones take up 7.5%. The sequencing used PBMCs, collected before TCRalphabeta/CD19-depleted stem cell transplant. Every receptor here comes from a boy less than two years old with acute myeloid leukemia, due to receive a stem cell transplant.

This clonotype has at least ten counts. This sequence joins TRBV28 and TRBJ2-7; 12 nucleotides line up with TRBD2. Losses at the gene ends were 4 bases for V and 2 bases for J; bases not matched to a gene: 6. The CDR3 sequence is 16 residues long. Germline CDR1 MDHEN, CDR2 SYDVKM. CDR3 loop: CASSSPRTSGTYEQYF. In DNA, the CDR3 is TGTGCCAGCAGTTCACCAAGGACTAGCGGGACCTACGAGCAGTACTTC.

Notes on this clonotype: This may be a read error: a much more frequent sequence differs by one nucleotide. The chain couples TRBV27 to TRBJ2-1, with a tentative D call TRBD1 (6 bases). Trimming took 5 bases from V and 13 from J, leaving 15 bases between them. CDR1 is MNHEY and CDR2 is SMNVEV in the germline V gene (reference sequence). This CDR3 is 12 amino acids long. CDR3 sequence: CASSATGNDQFF. CDR3 DNA sequence: TGTGCCAGCAGTGCCACAGGGAACGACCAGTTCTTC.

This clonotype occurred many times. The chain uses TRBV6-5 and TRBJ1-1; the D gene is possibly TRBD1 (5 bases). The CDR3 runs to 15 residues. Trimming took 0 bases from V and 3 from J, leaving 11 bases between them. Germline V gene sequence: CDR1 MNHEY, CDR2 SVGAGI. The CDR3 nucleotides are TGTGCCAGCAGTTACTCTGCAGGGACCGACACTGAAGCTTTCTTT. Protein product: CASSYSAGTDTEAFF.

The chain couples TRBV28 to TRBJ2-7; 7 nucleotides agree with TRBD2. Germline CDR1 MDHEN, CDR2 SYDVKM. The CDR3 has 12 amino acids. J lost 12 bases, V lost 4 bases, and 9 bases had no gene match. CDR3 in DNA: TGTGCCAGCAGTTCCGGGAAGCTAGCGGCGTACTTC. It yields the protein CASSSGKLAAYF.

This clonotype was observed many times. The chain employs TRBV6-2 or TRBV6-3 and TRBJ2-2; D gene ambiguous. This CDR3 has 16 amino acids. V was shortened by 5 bases and J by 0 bases, with 13 bases between the two germline ends. Looked up from germline, CDR1 is MNHEY and CDR2 is SVGEGT. The CDR3 spells CASSIASRANTGELFF. DNA for the CDR3: TGTGCCAGCAGTATTGCTAGTAGAGCGAACACCGGGGAGCTGTTTTTT.

Worth noting for this clonotype: A much more abundant neighbour one base away suggests this may be a read error. CDR3 coding DNA: TGTGTCAGCAGCCCGCGTTGGGCAGGGTGGACCGGGGAGCTGTTTTTT. This encodes CVSSPRWAGWTGELFF. The genes are TRBV13 and TRBJ2-2; possible D gene TRBD1, 5 bases. This CDR3 region has 16 residues. Germline V gene sequence: CDR1 PRHDT, CDR2 FYEKMQ (reference sequence).

This chain uses TRBV20-1 with TRBJ2-2; TRBD2 matches 10 bases. Germline V gene lookup returns CDR1 DFQATT and CDR2 SNEGSKA (reference sequence). V lost 7 bases and J lost 4; bases outside the gene matches: 12. The CDR3 sequence is 16 residues long. CDR3 loop: CSVPIAGTSATGELFF. Here the CDR3 DNA reads TGCAGTGTCCCCATAGCCGGGACTAGCGCCACCGGGGAGCTGTTTTTT.

This clonotype was found many times. CDR3 DNA: TGTGCCAGCAGTGACCACGGTGTAGTCAGTACCACCCAAGAGACCCAGTACTTC. Protein sequence: CASSDHGVVSTTQETQYF. The V and J genes are TRBV2 and TRBJ2-5, with D hard to call. Deletions cut 3 bases from V and 1 base from J, with 21 bases between. The CDR3 loop spans 18 amino acids. The germline CDR1 and CDR2 sequences are SNHLY and FYNNEI.

The chain is built from TRBV11-1 and TRBJ2-3; possible D gene TRBD2, 5 bases. V was shortened by 5 bases and J by 0 bases, with 21 bases between the two germline ends. CDR3 length: 18 residues. CDR1 and CDR2 (germline): SGHAT, FQDESV (reference sequence). The CDR3 loop is CASSMVEQRFGSTDTQYF. DNA for the CDR3: TGTGCCAGCAGCATGGTGGAACAGCGGTTTGGTAGCACAGATACGCAGTATTTT.

This chain joins TRBV5-6 and TRBJ1-1, with TRBD1 matching 7 bases. Unmatched junction bases numbered 9, after V lost 4 bases and J lost 3 bases. Germline CDR1 and CDR2: SGHDT and YYEEEE. This CDR3 has 15 amino acids. CDR3 nucleotides: TGTGCCAGCAGCGGATCGGACAGGACCCACACTGAAGCTTTCTTT. Its protein product is CASSGSDRTHTEAFF.

This clonotype was counted many times. The genes are TRBV12-3 or TRBV12-4 and TRBJ2-7; TRBD1 agrees at 9 bases. This CDR3 comprises 14 residues. The V and J ends lost 6 bases and 0 bases, in that order; junction bases with no gene match: 3. The CDR3 sequence: CASRGTGSSYEQYF. CDR3 bases: TGTGCCAGCAGGGGGACAGGGAGCTCCTACGAGCAGTACTTC.

This clonotype has at least ten counts. This chain connects TRBV5-5 to TRBJ2-7; D is unclear. Germline V CDR1 and CDR2: SGHKS, YYEKEE (reference sequence). This CDR3 spans 14 amino acids. Trimming left V 1 base short and J 4 bases short, with 12 bases between. CDR3: CASSLWGTLYEQYF. CDR3 DNA: TGTGCCAGCAGCTTGTGGGGAACGCTATACGAGCAGTACTTC.

In its sample, this clonotype was seen a few times. The chain employs TRBV5-1 and TRBJ2-5, with D possibly being TRBD2 (6 bases). CDR3 size: 12 residues. Germline V gene data show CDR1 as SGHRS and CDR2 as YFSETQ. V gave up 3 bases and J gave up 9 bases, with 12 bases separating them. CDR3 sequence reads: CASSWAGGAQYF. The DNA of the CDR3 is TGCGCCAGCAGCTGGGCTGGCGGGGCCCAGTACTTC.

To note about this clonotype: One base away lies a much larger clone, so this may be a sequencing read error. This rearrangement joins TRBV2 to TRBJ2-7, with D tentatively TRBD1 or TRBD2 (5 bases each). Germline loops: CDR1 SNHLY, CDR2 FYNNEI. The CDR3 is made up of 14 amino acids. Trimming pared 8 bases from V and 4 bases from J, leaving 18 bases between. The CDR3 DNA reads TGTGCCAGCTGTAGTAGGAGAGGGGAATACGAGCAGTACTTC. Translation: CASCSRRGEYEQYF.

Ten or more counts support this clonotype. The gene calls are TRBV5-1 and TRBJ2-7; D is uncertain. V lost 0 bases and J 3 bases, leaving 10 bases between the germline ends. Germline CDR1 SGHRS, CDR2 YFSETQ. The length of the CDR3 is 14 residues. CDR3 sequence (DNA): TGCGCCAGCAGCTTGGGAGGCCTTCTCTACGAGCAGTACTTC. This codes for CASSLGGLLYEQYF.

This clonotype has a handful of counts. This chain connects TRBV9 to TRBJ2-7; either TRBD1 or TRBD2 may supply D (5 bases each). The CDR3 loop spans 15 amino acids. V lost 4 bases and J 2 bases, leaving 16 bases between the germline ends. Germline assignment: CDR1 SGDLS and CDR2 YYNGEE. The DNA for the CDR3 is TGTGCCAGCAGCCCCCGGGGCCGCCCTACCTACGAGCAGTACTTC. Protein product: CASSPRGRPTYEQYF.

This clonotype was seen many times. The chain recombines TRBV6-5 with TRBJ2-2; 8 bases fit TRBD1. The germline gives CDR1 MNHEY, CDR2 SVGAGI. CDR3 length equals 16 residues. Losses at the gene ends were 2 bases for V and 0 bases for J; bases not matched to a gene: 2. The CDR3 coding sequence is TGTGCCAGCAGTTACCCAGGGGGCGCGAACACCGGGGAGCTGTTTTTT. Translated: CASSYPGGANTGELFF.

This clonotype appeared many times. V is TRBV12-3 or TRBV12-4 and J is TRBJ1-4; D may be TRBD1 (5 bases). Trimming left V 0 bases short and J 5 bases short, with 10 bases between. The CDR3 consists of 15 residues. CDR3 bases: TGTGCCAGCAGTTTAGCGTGGGGGTCAAATGAAAAACTGTTTTTT. Amino acids: CASSLAWGSNEKLFF.

This clonotype showed up many times. The J gene is TRBJ2-4, the V gene TRBV12-3 or TRBV12-4; tentative D call: TRBD2 (6 bases). V was clipped by 1 base and J by 8 bases, with 12 bases between them. This CDR3 is built from 14 residues. CDR3 sequence (DNA): TGTGCCAGCAGTTTAGGACTAGGGCAACACATTCAGTACTTC. It codes for CASSLGLGQHIQYF.

There are many counts of this clonotype. The rearrangement links TRBV10-3 to TRBJ2-1, with 14 bases identical to TRBD2. Trimming removed 7 bases from V and 0 bases from J; junction bases left unmatched: 5. CDR1 and CDR2 (germline): ENHRY, SYGVKD. The CDR3 extends over 17 amino acids. The CDR3 nucleotides read TGTGCCATCAAGACTAGCGGGAGGGCCATCTCCTACAATGAGCAGTTCTTC. It encodes CAIKTSGRAISYNEQFF.

This clonotype was seen at least ten times. V gene TRBV12-3 or TRBV12-4 combines with J gene TRBJ2-5; TRBD1 aligns across 7 bases. V lost 5 bases, J lost 1 base, and 7 bases stayed unmatched. This CDR3 has 15 amino acids. The CDR3 DNA sequence: TGTGCCAGCAGTCCCGGGACAGTCGCCCAAGAGACCCAGTACTTC. Protein sequence: CASSPGTVAQETQYF.